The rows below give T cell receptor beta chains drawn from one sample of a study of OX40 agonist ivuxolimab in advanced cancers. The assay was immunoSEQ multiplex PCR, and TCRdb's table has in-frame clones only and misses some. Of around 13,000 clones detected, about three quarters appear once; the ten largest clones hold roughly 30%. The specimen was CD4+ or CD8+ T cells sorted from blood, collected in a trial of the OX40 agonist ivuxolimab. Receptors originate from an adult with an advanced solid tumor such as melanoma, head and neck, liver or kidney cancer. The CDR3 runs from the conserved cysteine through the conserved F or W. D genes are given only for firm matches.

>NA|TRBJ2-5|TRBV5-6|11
CASSSGETQYF
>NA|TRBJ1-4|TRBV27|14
CASSPTGPEEKLFF
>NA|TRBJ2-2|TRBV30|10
CASLTGELFF
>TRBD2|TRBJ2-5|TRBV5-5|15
CASSPSSGRVETQYF
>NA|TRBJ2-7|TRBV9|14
CASSPGAESYEQYF
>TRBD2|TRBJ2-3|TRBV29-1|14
CSVELAGTTDTQYF
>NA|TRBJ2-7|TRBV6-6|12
CASSSDPYEQYF
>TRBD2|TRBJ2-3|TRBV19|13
CASSMREKDTQYF
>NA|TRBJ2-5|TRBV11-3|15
CASSLITGRRETQYF
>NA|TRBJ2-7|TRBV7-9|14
CASSSTGDNYEQYF
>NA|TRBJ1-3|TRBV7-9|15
CASSPVLRSGNTIYF
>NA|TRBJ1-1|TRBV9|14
CASSVVDLPGGAFF
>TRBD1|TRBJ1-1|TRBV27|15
CASSPIGTGQTEAFF
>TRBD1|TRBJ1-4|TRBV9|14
CASSGRTGQEKLFF
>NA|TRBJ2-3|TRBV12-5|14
CASGLGGVRDTQYF
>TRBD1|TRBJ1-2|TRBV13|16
CASSFLEDREGDGYTF
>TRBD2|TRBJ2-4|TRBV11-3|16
CASSFRLAGGKNIQYF
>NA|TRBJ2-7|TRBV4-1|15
CASSQDPLDSYEQYF
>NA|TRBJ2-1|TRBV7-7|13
CASTLSSYNEQFF
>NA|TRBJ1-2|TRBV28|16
CASSFRGTGAPYGYTF
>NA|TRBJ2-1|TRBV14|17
CASSQEAGNFRYNEQFF
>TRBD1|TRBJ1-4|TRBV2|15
CASSEPGTGREKLFF
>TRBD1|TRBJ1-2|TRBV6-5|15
CASSSGTETFYGYTF
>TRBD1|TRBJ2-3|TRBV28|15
CASSPTGQGSDTQYF